The T cell receptor (beta chain) under discussion was sequenced for a study of T cells expressing NK-cell markers. Germline assignment: CDR1 SGHTA and CDR2 FQGNSA. The CDR3 extends over 14 amino acids. Using the 5' RACE reads, TCRdb records one entry per CDR3 protein without DNA. Its listing shows more than 250,000 distinct CDR3 sequences. The receptor comes from a man younger than 35 in good health. The specimen sequenced was blood T cells: a sorted CD56 or NKG2C T cell subset, CD4+ or CD8+ T cells, or bulk PBMC T cells (not recorded which). The chain carries TRBV7-2 and TRBJ2-3. The CDR3 loop reads CASGSSGRTDTQYF. The whole variable domain, filled in from reference TRBV7-2 and TRBJ2-3, reads GAGVSQSPSNKVTEKGKDVELRCDPISGHTALYWYRQSLGQGLEFLIYFQGNSAPDKSGLPSDRFSAERTGGSVSTLTIQRTQQEDSAVYLCASGSSGRTDTQYFGPGTRLTVL.